The rows below give T cell receptor beta chains drawn from one sample of a study of PD-1 blockade in classical Hodgkin lymphoma. TCRdb's table, derived via immunoSEQ multiplex PCR, lists solely in-frame clones and lacks some. The data hold about 23,000 clones, with roughly 89% observed a single time. Material: CD4+ T cells from blood, obtained at baseline. The source of these receptors is a human donor with classical Hodgkin lymphoma. Each CDR3 is given with its conserved first and last residue. D genes are given only for firm matches. A row's size may be missing; if present it is once, few, many or a size class.

abundance: .
d_gene: .
j_gene: TRBJ2-7
v_gene: TRBV5-4
CDR3nt: TGTGCCAGCAGCTTGTCCCCGCCGGGTTTAGGACTGTACGAGCAGTACTTC
CDR3aa: CASSLSPPGLGLYEQYF

abundance: once
d_gene: .
j_gene: TRBJ2-1
v_gene: TRBV7-2
CDR3nt: TGTGCCAGCAGGTCAGGGAGGAGTGAGCAGTTCTTC
CDR3aa: CASRSGRSEQFF

abundance: .
d_gene: .
j_gene: TRBJ1-5
v_gene: TRBV19
CDR3nt: TGTGCCAGTAGACGACGGCAAAATCAGCCCCAGCATTTT
CDR3aa: CASRRRQNQPQHF

abundance: once
d_gene: .
j_gene: TRBJ2-3
v_gene: TRBV5-1
CDR3nt: TGCGCCAGCAGCTTGGGGCAGGAGTCAGATACGCAGTATTTT
CDR3aa: CASSLGQESDTQYF

abundance: .
d_gene: .
j_gene: TRBJ1-2
v_gene: TRBV18
CDR3nt: TGTGCCAGCTCACCTTCGGACGGCAGCTATGGCTACACCTTC
CDR3aa: CASSPSDGSYGYTF

abundance: few
d_gene: TRBD1
j_gene: TRBJ1-6
v_gene: TRBV2
CDR3nt: TGTGCCAGCAGTGGGGACAGGTCTTCACCCCTCCACTTT
CDR3aa: CASSGDRSSPLHF

abundance: .
d_gene: .
j_gene: TRBJ1-1
v_gene: TRBV29-1
CDR3nt: TGCAGCGCTAGGGGGGGTGAAGTCACTGAAGCTTTCTTT
CDR3aa: CSARGGEVTEAFF

abundance: once
d_gene: TRBD2
j_gene: TRBJ2-7
v_gene: TRBV7-2
CDR3nt: TGTGCCAGCAGCTTTAGCGGGGGTGCGGGGGGCTACGAGCAGTACTTC
CDR3aa: CASSFSGGAGGYEQYF

abundance: once
d_gene: .
j_gene: TRBJ1-2
v_gene: TRBV2
CDR3nt: TGTGCCAGCAGTGAAATGGGGAACTATGGCTACACCTTC
CDR3aa: CASSEMGNYGYTF

abundance: .
d_gene: .
j_gene: TRBJ2-7
v_gene: TRBV7-9
CDR3nt: TGTGCCAGCAGCCACCAGGGGAGCTCCTACGAGCAGTACTTC
CDR3aa: CASSHQGSSYEQYF

abundance: .
d_gene: .
j_gene: TRBJ1-5
v_gene: TRBV5-5
CDR3nt: TGTGCCAGCAGCCTTGTCATATCGGGTGAGAGCAATCAGCCCCAGCATTTT
CDR3aa: CASSLVISGESNQPQHF

abundance: .
d_gene: .
j_gene: TRBJ1-2
v_gene: TRBV7-9
CDR3nt: TGTGCCAGCAGCTTAGCGGGCCCCCCCGGGGGCTACACCTTC
CDR3aa: CASSLAGPPGGYTF

abundance: .
d_gene: TRBD1
j_gene: TRBJ2-1
v_gene: TRBV9
CDR3nt: TGTGCCAGCAGCATACGTGGACAGGGGTTTTCGGATGAGCAGTTCTTC
CDR3aa: CASSIRGQGFSDEQFF

abundance: .
d_gene: .
j_gene: TRBJ1-1
v_gene: TRBV7-2
CDR3nt: TGTGCCAGCAGCTTCCAGGGAAACACTGAAGCTTTCTTT
CDR3aa: CASSFQGNTEAFF

abundance: .
d_gene: TRBD1
j_gene: TRBJ2-7
v_gene: TRBV6-6
CDR3nt: TGTGCCAGCAGTTACTCGGGGGACAGGAGCGAGCAGTACTTC
CDR3aa: CASSYSGDRSEQYF

abundance: .
d_gene: .
j_gene: TRBJ2-7
v_gene: TRBV2
CDR3nt: TGTGCCAGCAGTGAAAGCCCGTCCTACGAGCAGTACTTC
CDR3aa: CASSESPSYEQYF

abundance: .
d_gene: TRBD1
j_gene: TRBJ1-4
v_gene: TRBV5-6
CDR3nt: TGTGCCAGCAGCGGAAGGACAGGGTTGGTCGAAAAACTGTTTTTT
CDR3aa: CASSGRTGLVEKLFF

abundance: .
d_gene: .
j_gene: TRBJ1-5
v_gene: TRBV5-3
CDR3nt: TGTGCCAGAAGCTTGGAAGGGGTTGGCAGCAATACTGATAGCAATCAGCCCCAGCATTTT
CDR3aa: CARSLEGVGSNTDSNQPQHF

abundance: .
d_gene: .
j_gene: TRBJ2-1
v_gene: TRBV21-1
CDR3nt: TGTGCCAGCAGCCTCCAAGGGGCCGTAAATGAGCAGTTCTTC
CDR3aa: CASSLQGAVNEQFF

abundance: .
d_gene: .
j_gene: TRBJ1-6
v_gene: TRBV19
CDR3nt: TGTGCCAGTAGTATAAGGTCGGACTCACCCCTCCACTTT
CDR3aa: CASSIRSDSPLHF